This paragraph reports one T cell receptor beta chain. Its antigen is currently unknown. These data originate in a study of OX40 agonist ivuxolimab in advanced cancers. Study-wide findings and caveats: Low clonal expansion, among the lowest seen, marked partial responders at 0.1-3.0 mg/kg. No determination was made of the antigen specificity of the expanded peripheral T cells.

This CDR3 has 17 amino acids. V lost 0 bases, J lost 6 bases, and 18 bases lay in between. Germline V gene lookup returns CDR1 SGHTA and CDR2 FQGNSA. Data came from immunoSEQ multiplex PCR; TCRdb stores just in-frame clones and leaves some out. The repertoire has approximately 82,000 clones, 75% to 90% of them found once; the top ten carry 0.7% to 0.9%. The TCR was taken from an adult with an advanced solid tumor such as melanoma, head and neck, liver or kidney cancer. The rearrangement uses TRBV7-2 and TRBJ1-5; TRBD1 is a possible D gene (6 bases). Sequencing used CD4+ or CD8+ T cells sorted from blood, obtained in a trial of the OX40 agonist ivuxolimab. The CDR3 loop is CASSLAGGGGSSQPQHF. The CDR3 nucleotides are TGTGCCAGCAGCTTAGCAGGAGGGGGGGGATCTTCTCAGCCCCAGCATTTT.